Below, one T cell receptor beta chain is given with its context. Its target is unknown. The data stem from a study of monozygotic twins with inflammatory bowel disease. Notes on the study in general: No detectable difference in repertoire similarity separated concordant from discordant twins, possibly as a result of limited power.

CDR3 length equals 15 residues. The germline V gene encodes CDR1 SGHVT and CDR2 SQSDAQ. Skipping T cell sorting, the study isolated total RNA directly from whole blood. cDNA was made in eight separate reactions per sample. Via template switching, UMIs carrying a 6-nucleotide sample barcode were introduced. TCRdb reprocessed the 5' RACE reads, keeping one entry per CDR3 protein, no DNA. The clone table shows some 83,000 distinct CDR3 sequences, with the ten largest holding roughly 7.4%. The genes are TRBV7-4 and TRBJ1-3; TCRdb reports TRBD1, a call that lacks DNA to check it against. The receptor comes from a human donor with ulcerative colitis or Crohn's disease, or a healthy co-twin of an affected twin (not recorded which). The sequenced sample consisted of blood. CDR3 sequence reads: CASSRTVNSGNTIYF.